These 31 T cell receptor beta chains were all obtained from the same sample, sequenced in a study of blood T cell repertoires in COVID-19. Clones were read by immunoSEQ multiplex PCR, and TCRdb kept only the in-frame ones, dropping some. The sample holds 120,000 to 150,000 clones, roughly 89% seen once. The sample was peripheral blood. The receptor source for this set is a human donor in a cohort sampled during active COVID-19.

V and J are TRBV4-2 and TRBJ2-6, with TRBD2 identical over 8 bases. The CDR3 is made up of 20 amino acids. The V segment lost 1 base and the J segment 4 bases; nucleotides outside the gene matches: 15. Germline V CDR1 and CDR2: LGHNA, YNFKEQ. The CDR3 loop is CASSQVLTRGGASGANVLTF. Here the CDR3 DNA reads TGTGCCAGCAGCCAAGTCCTCACCCGGGGGGGAGCCTCCGGGGCCAACGTCCTGACTTTC.

The V call is TRBV5-6, the J call TRBJ1-2; unclear D gene. The CDR3 is 15 amino acids. Germline loops: CDR1 SGHDT, CDR2 YYEEEE. V was shortened by 4 bases and J by 4 bases, with 17 bases between the two germline ends. In DNA, the CDR3 is TGTGCCAGCAGCCGGCGGGTAGAATATATCTATGGCTACACCTTC. Translated: CASSRRVEYIYGYTF.

This chain links TRBV25-1 with TRBJ1-2; D may be TRBD1 (6 bases). V was trimmed by 3 bases and J by 5 bases, leaving 19 bases between them. CDR3 length: 16 residues. Looked up from germline, CDR1 is MGHDK and CDR2 is SYGVNS. In DNA, the CDR3 is TGTGCCAGCAGTGAGGCGGGAAGGGGGAGGGAGTATGGCTACACCTTC. Translating gives CASSEAGRGREYGYTF.

The chain joins TRBV20-1 to TRBJ1-2; 8 positions match TRBD1. V was pared by 5 bases and J by 8 bases, with 4 bases of the junction left unmatched. Germline CDR1 reads DFQATT; CDR2 reads SNEGSKA (reference sequence). The CDR3 length is 11 residues. DNA of the CDR3: TGCAGTGCTTGGACAGGGTTGGGCTACACCTTC. It encodes CSAWTGLGYTF.

The genes are TRBV18 and TRBJ2-5; TRBD2 might be the D (6 bases). Trimming cost V 3 bases and J 3 bases, with 14 bases left between them. CDR3 size: 15 residues. Looked up from germline, CDR1 is KGHSH and CDR2 is LQKENI. The chain's CDR3 is CASSPGVRGEETQYF. The DNA of the CDR3 is TGTGCCAGCTCACCGGGGGTGCGCGGGGAAGAGACCCAGTACTTC.

The chain carries TRBV7-9 and TRBJ2-3; 9 nucleotides align to TRBD1. The germline V gene encodes CDR1 SEHNR and CDR2 FQNEAQ (reference sequence). The CDR3 spans 16 residues. J lost 1 base, V lost 0 bases, and 2 bases had no gene match. CDR3 in amino acids: CASSLAWTGGTDTQYF. Written as DNA, the CDR3 is TGTGCCAGCAGCTTAGCATGGACAGGGGGCACAGATACGCAGTATTTT.

The CDR3 DNA sequence: TGTGCCAGCTCCCTCCGTGGGGGGTCCGGTGAAAAACTGTTTTTT. Protein product: CASSLRGGSGEKLFF. The V call is TRBV18, the J call TRBJ1-4; D is possibly TRBD1 (5 bases). Germline V gene sequence: CDR1 KGHSH, CDR2 LQKENI. CDR3 size: 15 residues. The ends were cut back, 6 bases at V and 7 bases at J, with 18 bases in the middle.

The rearrangement uses TRBV5-6 and TRBJ2-1; 9 bases match TRBD2. The CDR3 consists of 19 residues. Germline V CDR1 and CDR2: SGHDT, YYEEEE. The V segment lost 0 bases and the J segment 6 bases; nucleotides outside the gene matches: 16. This chain's CDR3 is CASSLDKIAQLAGSNEQFF. The CDR3 DNA is TGTGCCAGCAGCTTGGACAAAATTGCCCAACTAGCGGGTAGCAATGAGCAGTTCTTC.

This chain uses TRBV4-2 with TRBJ2-3; 8 nucleotides agree with TRBD2. V lost 4 bases, J lost 1 base, and 1 base stayed unmatched. Germline V gene data show CDR1 as LGHNA and CDR2 as YNFKEQ. The CDR3 is 14 amino acids. CDR3 DNA: TGTGCCAGCAGCCGAGCGGGGGGCACAGATACGCAGTATTTT. It is translated as CASSRAGGTDTQYF.

This clone has only one observation. The rearrangement links TRBV7-6 to TRBJ2-3, with 10 bases lining up with TRBD2. Per germline, CDR1 SGHVS and CDR2 FNYEAQ. V shed 7 bases, J shed 1 base, and the junction held 11 bases outside the gene matches. The CDR3 contains 17 residues. CDR3 DNA sequence: TGTGCCAGCACCCAGTGGGCTAGCGGGGGCGGCACAGATACGCAGTATTTT. This translates into CASTQWASGGGTDTQYF.

The rearrangement joins TRBV7-2 to TRBJ2-5; 8 positions match TRBD2. There are 16 residues in the CDR3. The germline gives CDR1 SGHTA, CDR2 FQGNSA. V trimming: 7 bases; J trimming: 5 bases; junction bases outside the gene matches: 15. CDR3 amino acids: CASTQPAAGGVETQYF. The CDR3 nucleotides are TGTGCCAGCACCCAACCGGCGGCGGGGGGTGTCGAGACCCAGTACTTC.

The chain recombines TRBV12-5 with TRBJ2-1; D is undetermined. Deletions cut 2 bases from V and 9 bases from J, with 11 bases between. The germline V gene has CDR1 LGHNT and CDR2 FRNRAP. The CDR3 contains 13 residues. CDR3 sequence reads: CASGLPTTGEQFF. CDR3 nucleotides: TGTGCTAGTGGTTTGCCCACAACGGGTGAGCAGTTCTTC.

This rearrangement joins TRBV7-6 to TRBJ1-1; 12 positions agree with TRBD1. Germline loops: CDR1 SGHVS, CDR2 FNYEAQ. This CDR3 spans 20 amino acids. The V gene end was trimmed by 5 bases and the J gene end by 5 bases; junction bases not matched to a gene: 21. The chain's CDR3 is CASSLVPRAGTGGALTEAFF. As DNA, the CDR3 is TGTGCCAGCAGCCTAGTTCCCCGCGCCGGGACAGGGGGCGCGTTGACTGAAGCTTTCTTT.

The V gene is TRBV13, the J gene TRBJ2-7; 13 bases agree with TRBD2. This CDR3 contains 16 residues. Trimming at V came to 3 bases and at J to 5 bases, leaving 7 bases not matched to a gene. Germline assignment: CDR1 PRHDT and CDR2 FYEKMQ (reference sequence). The DNA of the CDR3 is TGTGCCAGCAGCTTCTGGACTAGCGGGGGAAGGGACGAGCAGTACTTC. Its translation: CASSFWTSGGRDEQYF.

The chain has TRBV7-9 and TRBJ1-2, with 10 bases matching TRBD1. The junction had 3 bases not matched to a gene; V was cut back by 0 bases and J by 5 bases. This CDR3 contains 15 residues. Germline V lookup: CDR1 SEHNR, CDR2 FQNEAQ (reference sequence). In DNA, the CDR3 is TGTGCCAGCAGCTTAGCCGGGACAGGGGCTTATGGCTACACCTTC. This gives the protein CASSLAGTGAYGYTF.

The chain recombines TRBV7-3 with TRBJ1-1, with D maybe TRBD1 (6 bases). Trimming pared 4 bases from V and 7 bases from J, leaving 22 bases between. The length of the CDR3 is 16 residues. The germline V gene encodes CDR1 SGHTA and CDR2 FQGTGA. This CDR3 is CASSSGPSTGGSEAFF. The CDR3 DNA is TGTGCCAGCAGCTCGGGGCCTTCAACGGGGGGCAGTGAAGCTTTCTTT.

This rearrangement joins TRBV2 to TRBJ1-1; D is ambiguous. Germline V gene lookup returns CDR1 SNHLY and CDR2 FYNNEI. Trimming took off 6 bases at V and 8 bases at J, with 10 bases between the two ends. The CDR3 spans 11 residues. Here the CDR3 reads CASRLNEEAFF. CDR3 DNA sequence: TGTGCCAGCAGACTTAACGAAGAAGCTTTCTTT.

This chain's CDR3 is CASSQGSRGLYNSPLHF. CDR3 coding DNA: TGTGCCAGCAGCCAAGGAAGCAGGGGGCTCTATAATTCACCCCTCCACTTT. V and J are TRBV3-1 (or the pseudogene TRBV3-2) and TRBJ1-6; the match to TRBD1 covers 8 bases. The CDR3 spans 17 residues. Germline V gene data show CDR1 as LGHDT and CDR2 as YNNKEL (reference sequence). Trimming took 1 base from V and 3 from J; bases not matched to a gene: 5.

V and J are TRBV18 and TRBJ1-1; D is uncertain. Germline-derived CDR1 and CDR2 are KGHSH and LQKENI. The CDR3 loop spans 15 amino acids. The V end was cut by 3 bases, the J end by 1 base, with 12 bases between. The CDR3 reads CASSPDGRGNTEAFF. The CDR3, as DNA: TGTGCCAGCTCACCGGACGGACGGGGGAACACTGAAGCTTTCTTT.

V and J are TRBV5-1 and TRBJ1-1; maybe TRBD1 (6 bases). The CDR3 loop spans 13 amino acids. V gave up 0 bases and J gave up 6 bases, with 9 bases separating them. Germline V gene lookup returns CDR1 SGHRS and CDR2 YFSETQ. CDR3 sequence: CASSLGGGPEAFF. The CDR3 region has the DNA TGCGCCAGCAGCTTGGGAGGGGGTCCTGAAGCTTTCTTT.

The rearrangement links TRBV18 to TRBJ1-2; TRBD1 agrees at 7 bases. Germline-derived CDR1 and CDR2 are KGHSH and LQKENI. J gave up 0 bases and V 3 bases, and 10 bases lay outside the gene matches. This CDR3 is built from 17 residues. CDR3: CASSPSGTGATNYGYTF. The CDR3, as DNA: TGTGCCAGCTCACCTTCCGGTACAGGGGCAACTAACTATGGCTACACCTTC.

This chain links TRBV5-1 with TRBJ2-7; 7 bases line up with TRBD1. From germline, CDR1 is SGHRS and CDR2 YFSETQ. With 0 bases clipped from V and 7 bases from J, the junction kept 10 bases outside the gene matches. The CDR3 length is 15 residues. Written as DNA, the CDR3 is TGCGCCAGCAGCTTGGAACCAGGGGGTTTGGGGGAGCAGTACTTC. It encodes CASSLEPGGLGEQYF. Full variable domain (remainder filled in from reference TRBV5-1 and TRBJ2-7): KAGVTQTPRYLIKTRGQQVTLSCSPISGHRSVSWYQQTPGQGLQFLFEYFSETQRNKGNFPGRFSGRQFSNSRSEMNVSTLELGDSALYLCASSLEPGGLGEQYFGPGTRLTVT.

This clone was recorded once. The V call is TRBV19, the J call TRBJ1-1, with D possibly matching TRBD1 (5 bases). The germline gives CDR1 LNHDA, CDR2 SQIVND (reference sequence). This CDR3 comprises 14 residues. Deletions cut 5 bases from V and 5 bases from J, with 15 bases between. CDR3 bases: TGTGCCAGTAGTCATCAGGGTTTGGGAACTGAAGCTTTCTTT. Amino acids: CASSHQGLGTEAFF.

The rearrangement joins TRBV11-2 to TRBJ2-6; TRBD2 matches at 10 bases. The CDR3 is made up of 18 amino acids. Germline V lookup: CDR1 SGHAT, CDR2 FQNNGV. The V and J ends lost 3 bases and 0 bases, in that order; junction bases with no gene match: 5. DNA for the CDR3: TGTGCCAGCAGCTTGCTAGCGGGGGTACCCTCTGGGGCCAACGTCCTGACTTTC. This codes for CASSLLAGVPSGANVLTF.

The chain recombines TRBV6-1 with TRBJ1-1, with 8 positions matching TRBD1. V trimming: 3 bases; J trimming: 10 bases; junction bases outside the gene matches: 4. This CDR3 is 12 amino acids long. The germline gives CDR1 MNHNS, CDR2 SASEGT. CDR3 region: CASSDLGQVAFF. The CDR3 DNA reads TGTGCCAGCAGTGACCTGGGACAGGTAGCTTTCTTT.

The V call is TRBV5-4, the J call TRBJ1-3; possibly TRBD1 for D (5 bases). V lost 0 bases to trimming and J lost 4 bases, with 5 bases between them. Germline V gives CDR1 SGHNT, CDR2 YYREEE (reference sequence). This CDR3 region has 13 residues. The DNA for the CDR3 is TGTGCCAGCAGCTTGGGACAGGGAAACACCATATATTTT. Encoded protein: CASSLGQGNTIYF.

This clone was detected only once. One junction end does not reproduce the germline sequence, and a read error may be involved. The rearrangement uses TRBV6-5 and TRBJ1-2; 9 bases are a match to TRBD1. Per germline, CDR1 MNHEY and CDR2 SVGAGI. There are 11 residues in the CDR3. The CDR3 loop reads CASSETGGAPF. CDR3 nucleotide sequence: TGTGCCAGCAGCGAGACAGGGGGGGCCCCCTTC.

Details on this clone: The sample holds other DNA sequences that translate to the same CDR3. The rearrangement links TRBV6-6 to TRBJ2-7; D is unclear. Germline V gene lookup returns CDR1 MNHNY and CDR2 SVGAGI (reference sequence). V was trimmed by 6 bases and J by 3 bases, leaving 9 bases between them. CDR3 length: 12 amino acids. The CDR3 region is CASSYSRYEQYF. CDR3 nucleotide sequence: TGTGCCAGCAGCTATTCCCGCTACGAGCAGTACTTC.

This chain connects TRBV7-3 to TRBJ2-3; D is unclear. V lost 5 bases to trimming and J lost 3 bases, with 15 bases between them. The CDR3 is 15 residues long. Per the germline V gene, CDR1 is SGHTA and CDR2 is FQGTGA. The CDR3 sequence is CASSEQASRTDTQYF. As DNA, the CDR3 is TGTGCCAGCAGCGAGCAAGCAAGTAGAACAGATACGCAGTATTTT.

The gene calls are TRBV19 and TRBJ1-4; no clear D. The CDR3 is 12 residues long. Germline V gives CDR1 LNHDA, CDR2 SQIVND (reference sequence). Trimming pared 6 bases from V and 7 bases from J, leaving 9 bases between. The CDR3, as DNA: TGTGCCAGTAGCTCAGCGGGTGAAAAACTGTTTTTT. Translation gives CASSSAGEKLFF.

This chain connects TRBV6-5 to TRBJ1-2; TRBD1 matches 8 bases. The CDR3 is made up of 13 amino acids. Losses at the gene ends were 5 bases for V and 8 bases for J; bases not matched to a gene: 7. The V gene's germline CDR1 is MNHEY and CDR2 SVGAGI. CDR3 coding DNA: TGTGCCAGCAGTCCCGGGACAGGAATCGGCTACACCTTC. Residues: CASSPGTGIGYTF.